This T cell receptor (beta chain) was retrieved from a study of cytomegalovirus exposure and HLA in healthy donors. This clone is a singleton in its sample. Its antigen is as yet unknown. PCR used 60 Vbeta primers and 13 Jbeta primers. Sequencing was performed with immunoSEQ multiplex PCR; in TCRdb, only in-frame clones are kept and a portion is missing. Of 120,000 to 150,000 clones listed, 60% to 85% are singletons. Deletions cut 2 bases from V and 1 base from J, with 8 bases between. Per the germline V gene, CDR1 is KGHSH and CDR2 is LQKENI. The CDR3 loop spans 14 amino acids. The study's findings and limits: A later analysis linked about 17,000 TCR beta sequences to HLA alleles at 0.05 false discovery rate. The study flagged about 160 TCR beta chains as cytomegalovirus-associated.

The chain recombines TRBV18 with TRBJ1-1, with D possibly matching TRBD1 (6 bases). Specimen: PBMCs. This TCR came from a male donor in good health and CMV-seropositive. CDR3 loop: CASSPETGNTEAFF. In nucleotides, the CDR3 is TGTGCCAGCTCACCAGAGACAGGGAACACTGAAGCTTTCTTT.